This T cell receptor beta chain emerged from a study of Ad26.COV2.S vaccination and SARS-CoV-2 variants. Study summary: Into the muscle, Ad26.COV2.S was dosed once or twice, 56 days apart. Study-level results: Estimates derived from TCR breadth and depth analyses may have underestimated total T cell responses.

Treatment here: about 20 received Ad26.COV2.S at low or high dose, single or two shots; 5 received placebo; per-sample allocation not given. Day 63 after the first injection of vaccine or placebo was the sampling time. An Ad26 vector expressing Wuhan-strain SARS-CoV-2 spike served as the vaccine. TCRdb's table, derived via immunoSEQ multiplex PCR, lists solely in-frame clones and lacks some. The data hold about 350,000 clones, with around 83% observed a single time. Details on this clone: Its antigen is undetermined.

Deletions cut 0 bases from V and 3 bases from J, with 0 bases between. The CDR3 has 11 amino acids. CDR1 is DFQATT, CDR2 SNEGSKA, per germline (reference sequence). The receptor was isolated from a person between 18 and 65 years old who received the Ad26.COV2.S COVID-19 vaccine or a placebo. The chain carries TRBV20-1 and TRBJ1-5; D unclear. This sample comprised peripheral blood, obtained in a trial of Ad26.COV2.S vaccine versus placebo. CDR3: CSARDNQPQHF. CDR3 nucleotides: TGCAGTGCTAGAGACAATCAGCCCCAGCATTTT.